The rows below give T cell receptor beta chains drawn from one sample of a study of shared clonotypes between healthy human individuals. Repertoires were generated with immunoSEQ multiplex PCR, while TCRdb's copy carries only in-frame clones and drops some. The repertoire consists of about 2.4 million clones, with around nine tenths occurring once and the leading ten covering under 0.15%. Sequenced material: naive CD4+ T cells sorted from blood. The receptors derive from a man younger than 35 in good health. Each CDR3 is given with its conserved first and last residue.

cdr3_aa v_call cdr3_length
CATSRDRGAGTSTDTQYF TRBV15 18
CASSLTGDQPQHF TRBV7-3 13
CASSVMTAAGSPLHF TRBV2 15
CASSFDRATDTQYF TRBV2 14
CATSRGPPTGAGNTIYF TRBV15 17
CASSGQGYYGYTF TRBV28 13
CATAGTGGYEQYF TRBV6-1 13
CASSLLGGSETQYF TRBV7-9 14
CASSSSTGDQALRDYGYTF TRBV7-9 19
CASSLEGQPYEQYF TRBV5-1 14
CASSFAGGDTDTQYF TRBV6-1 15
CASSYSAGMSKNIQYF TRBV6-5 16
CASSLGGGPTDTQYF TRBV5-1 15
CASTRDRMNTEAFF TRBV6-5 14
CASSPLTSGSSYEQYF TRBV7-6 16
CASPGQGGNEQYF TRBV6-1 13
CASSLDGPISGNTIYF TRBV5-1 16
CASSLAGDRAEQYF TRBV5-4 14
CASSDGTGNGYEQYF TRBV18 15
CASSWDRKAFF TRBV27 11
CASMTQGAGANVLTF TRBV6-1 15
CASSLGTSGVNEQFF TRBV28 15
CASSRSGSGNTIYF TRBV6-5 14
CASSSKGEGTDTQYF TRBV5-4 15
CASSRFAPGQRAESYEQYF TRBV27 19
CAIGGQGQRDYGYTF TRBV10-3 15
CASSLGTAGELFF TRBV11-2 13
CASSPQGHGYTF TRBV18 12
CACRGSGPNQPQHF TRBV30 14
CASSVSQGLAETQYF TRBV25-1 15
CASSLGQMNTEAFF TRBV6-1 14
CAWSGGGAFF TRBV30 10
CASSPTPSSPDTQYF TRBV18 15
CASSPGGTNEKLFF TRBV28 14
CASSSAGSGPRPDTQYF TRBV19 17
CASSPLETTYEQYF TRBV28 14
CASSYLSGTEAFF TRBV6-6 13
CASSIGRGRGQADGYTF TRBV21-1 17
CASSSGTGLEKLFF TRBV11-2 14
CASSIQQGSTDTQYF TRBV19 15
CASSPQGVQVNTEAFF TRBV18 16
CASSGTGETQYF TRBV2 12
CASSGTGSQPQHF TRBV6-1 13
CASSLRGGGATDTQYF TRBV5-8 16
CATSRAGRPNEKLFF TRBV15 15
CASSSSVLAGGITGELFF TRBV28 18
CASSRTSGGQQETQYF TRBV4-1 16
CASSESMMETQYF TRBV10-1 13
CASSSGLKIEQYF TRBV7-2 13
CASTEVGGSTDTQYF TRBV9 15
CAITPTGNYGYTF TRBV10-3 13
CASSYGTGTGETQYF TRBV27 15
CSVGSSGTYNEQFF TRBV29-1 14
CASSEVRAGGADTQYF TRBV6-1 16
CASRLVSNTGELFF TRBV19 14